This T cell receptor (beta chain) was sequenced during a study of blood T cell repertoires in COVID-19. Looking at the study overall: Acute and convalescent COVID-19 specimens originated in the United States, Italy and Spain. PBMCs, B-cell-depleted T cells, or T cells were the source of the cDNA or gDNA that made up the material.

The V gene end was trimmed by 5 bases and the J gene end by 5 bases; junction bases not matched to a gene: 9. Per germline, CDR1 SGHTA and CDR2 FQGNSA. This CDR3 has 15 amino acids. In the study's own analysis: Estimated nucleated cell counts came from reference gene primer amplification. TCRdb's copy holds only in-frame clones and misses some; the assay was immunoSEQ multiplex PCR. V, J and clone size are those of that table, while D and trimming were read from the DNA. The table records 45,000 to 60,000 clones, approximately 84% of them present only once. The TCR comes from a human donor with active or convalescent COVID-19. The donor label of this sample is uncertain. Material: peripheral blood. V is TRBV7-2 and J is TRBJ1-5; TRBD1 matches at 7 bases. The CDR3 DNA reads as TGTGCCAGCAGCCGCGACAGGGTCCCCTATCAGCCCCAGCATTTT. Residues: CASSRDRVPYQPQHF.